This entry describes one T cell receptor (beta chain). The antigen this receptor binds is unknown. No base quality values were provided; no much bigger clone lies one nucleotide off. The data stem from a study of blood T cell repertoires in COVID-19 (dated by TCRdb to 2019 to 2021). For context, the study as a whole: Collaborator samples came from the United States, Italy and Spain and covered acute and convalescent phases of COVID-19. The prospective study material was composed of cDNA or gDNA derived from T cells, B-cell-depleted T cells, or PBMCs. The samples were drawn from two sources: the first 160 participants of the ongoing ImmuneRACE study, and 1,254 subjects contributed by 6 global collaborators. Where available, HLA class I and class II types were taken from metadata supplied by the sample provider and were not determined by assay-based typing. The sample metadata nearly always contained a de-identified subject ID, COVID-19 status, age in years and sex. Subjects who had been exposed to COVID-19, were actively infected with it, or had recovered from it provided the deeply sampled blood TCRbeta repertoires that made up the dataset. The repertoires were released in a freely available public database intended as a resource for research on the immune response to SARS-CoV-2.

The collaborating institutions used their own protocols to collect whole blood in K2EDTA tubes. For TCRbeta analysis, collaborator samples were shipped as frozen whole blood, as isolated PBMCs, or as DNA extracted from either sample type. General conclusions and limits of the study: How much clinical and demographic metadata was included differed by source and by participant, and the metadata was provided uncurated.

TCRbeta CDR3 regions were amplified from genomic DNA using the immunoSEQ Assay, a bias-controlled multiplex PCR. The study's processing was this. The number of nucleated cells in each sample was estimated from the amplification of reference gene primers within the assay. To quantify the absolute abundance of each unique TCRbeta CDR3 rearrangement, sequence reads were collapsed and filtered. For each sample, productive Simpson clonality was calculated as the square root of Simpson's diversity index across productive rearrangements. As stored in TCRdb, this immuneACCESS dataset retains in-frame rearrangements with V and J assigned. A fraction of the clones does not appear; measured against another copy, unresolved V genes explain less than half of the discrepancy, and the remainder lacks a known reason. That table supplies the V and J calls and clone size; D and trimming were determined from the DNA. This sample has fewer than 250,000 clones in its table, and roughly four fifths of those were observed once. In total, the top ten clones hold less than 15% of the sample.

The trim is 0 bases for V and 6 bases for J, with a gap of 15 bases between the germline ends. There are 15 amino acids in the CDR3, from cysteine to phenylalanine inclusive. Only CDR3 DNA is held: 45 bases, read in frame from base 1. CDR1 and CDR2 were assigned from the germline V gene as SGHRS and YFSETQ. The chain employs TRBV5-1 and TRBJ1-1; the best D guess is TRBD1, with 5 bases matching. The source material was peripheral blood. The receptor comes from a middle-aged woman with acute or convalescent COVID-19. For the CDR3, the sequence is CASSLVPGPGAEAFF. The sequenced DNA: TGCGCCAGCAGCTTGGTTCCAGGGCCGGGCGCTGAAGCTTTCTTT.